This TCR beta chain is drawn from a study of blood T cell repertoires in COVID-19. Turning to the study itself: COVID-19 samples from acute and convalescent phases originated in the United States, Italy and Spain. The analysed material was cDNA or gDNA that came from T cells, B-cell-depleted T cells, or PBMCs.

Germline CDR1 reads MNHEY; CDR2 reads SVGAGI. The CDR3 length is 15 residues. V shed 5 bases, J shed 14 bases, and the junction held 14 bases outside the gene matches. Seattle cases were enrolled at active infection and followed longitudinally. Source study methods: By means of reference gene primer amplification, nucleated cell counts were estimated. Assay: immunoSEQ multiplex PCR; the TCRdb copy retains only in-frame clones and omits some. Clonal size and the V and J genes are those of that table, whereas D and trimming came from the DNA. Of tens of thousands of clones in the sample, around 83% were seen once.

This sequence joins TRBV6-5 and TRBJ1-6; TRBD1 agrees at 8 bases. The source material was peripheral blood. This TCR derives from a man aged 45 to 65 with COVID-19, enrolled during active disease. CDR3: CASSPPGTGYLALHF. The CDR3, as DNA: TGTGCCAGCAGTCCTCCCGGGACAGGTTATCTGGCCCTCCACTTT.